This T cell receptor (beta chain) was recovered during a study of T-cell reconstitution after alpha-beta-depleted transplantation in children. This CDR3 comprises 13 residues. From germline, CDR1 is SGHTA and CDR2 FQGNSA. The V end was cut by 3 bases, the J end by 9 bases, with 12 bases between. A TCRbeta library incorporating unique molecular identifiers was prepared. Using its own MiXCR run on the PCR reads, TCRdb lists one record per CDR3 protein. The sample holds some 640,000 distinct CDR3 sequences, roughly 17% seen once. This clonotype has more than one count but fewer than ten. The chain uses TRBV7-2 and TRBJ2-1; D gene uncertain. The sample in question was PBMCs from the stem cell graft donor, obtained from the stem cell graft. The TCR was taken from a human donor who donated a stem cell graft to a child with acute myeloid leukemia. DNA for the CDR3: TGTGCCAGCAGCTTGATCCCAACGGGTGAGCAGTTCTTC. Amino acids: CASSLIPTGEQFF.